The clone carrying this T cell receptor beta chain came up a few times. Its antigen is not identified. The data are from a study of Graves' ophthalmopathy and Graves' hyperthyroidism. V gave up 8 bases and J gave up 5 bases, with 12 bases separating them. CDR3 length: 12 residues. The germline CDR1 and CDR2 sequences are SEHNR and FQNEAQ (reference sequence). The authors amplified TCR beta CDR3 regions from RNA transcripts. First-round RT-PCR relied on HTBI primers, and a second-round multiplex PCR came next. TCRdb reprocessed the multiplex PCR reads with MiXCR, giving one entry per CDR3 protein. This sample has about 740,000 distinct CDR3 sequences; roughly two fifths occur once, and the top ten carry around 40%. Findings and caveats of the study: Blood contained most expanded thyroid clonotypes exceeding 0.001 frequency.

Donors with ophthalmopathy: moderate-to-severe activity, CAS ≥3, NOSPECS ≥4, duration under 3 months. Diagnostic conclusions were grounded in clinical symptoms, serum thyroxine, TRAb, thyroid ultrasound and orbital computed tomography. The sequenced sample was peripheral blood. This clonotype was sampled from an adult man with Graves' ophthalmopathy. This chain links TRBV7-9 with TRBJ1-2, with D hard to call. CDR3 sequence reads: CASHREGYGYTF. In DNA form, the CDR3 reads TGTGCCAGCCACCGGGAGGGATATGGCTACACCTTC.